The next 18 T cell receptor beta chains were all read from a single sample in a study of blood T cell repertoires in COVID-19. The assay was immunoSEQ multiplex PCR, and TCRdb's table has in-frame clones only and misses some. The table has about 33,000 clones, about four fifths seen once. Sequenced: peripheral blood. The receptors were gathered from an elderly man with acute or convalescent COVID-19.

The chain uses TRBV18 and TRBJ1-2; 7 nucleotides align to TRBD1. CDR1 and CDR2 from the germline V gene are KGHSH and LQKENI. This CDR3 region has 15 residues. V shed 3 bases, J shed 5 bases, and the junction held 9 bases outside the gene matches. This CDR3 reads CASSPRDSYVYGYTF. The DNA for the CDR3 is TGTGCCAGCTCACCGAGGGACAGCTATGTTTATGGCTACACCTTC.

The rearrangement uses TRBV30 and TRBJ2-3, with D possibly being TRBD2 (6 bases). The CDR3 is made up of 16 amino acids. The germline V gene encodes CDR1 GTSNPN and CDR2 SVGIG (reference sequence). The CDR3 bases are TGTGCTTCGACCATCGGCGCGGGGAGGTTCTCAGATACGCAGTATTTT. Protein product: CASTIGAGRFSDTQYF.

The CDR3 spells CASSAPGWNTEAFF. The CDR3 DNA sequence: TGTGCCAGCAGCGCCCCCGGGTGGAACACTGAAGCTTTCTTT. The J gene is TRBJ1-1, the V gene TRBV7-2; no clear D gene. V was shortened by 5 bases and J by 1 base, with 11 bases between the two germline ends. The CDR3 runs to 14 residues. The germline gives CDR1 SGHTA, CDR2 FQGNSA.

This chain uses TRBV6-5 with TRBJ2-6; D not resolved. CDR3 size: 14 residues. Trimming cost V 3 bases and J 1 base, with 4 bases left between them. CDR1 is MNHEY and CDR2 is SVGAGI in the germline V gene. The CDR3, as DNA: TGTGCCAGCAGTTATTCGTCTGGGGCCAACGTCCTGACTTTC. Translated, it gives CASSYSSGANVLTF.

The chain links TRBV18 to TRBJ2-6; 8 bases align to TRBD1. Germline V gene data show CDR1 as KGHSH and CDR2 as LQKENI. J lost 0 bases, V lost 3 bases, and 4 bases had no gene match. The CDR3 has 17 residues. CDR3 loop: CASSPGQVSSGANVLTF. The CDR3 nucleotides read TGTGCCAGCTCACCGGGACAGGTCAGCTCTGGGGCCAACGTCCTGACTTTC.

The rearrangement uses TRBV5-6 and TRBJ1-2, with TRBD1 as a possible D gene (6 bases). The CDR3 runs 13 residues. V was pared by 0 bases and J by 8 bases, with 11 bases between. Germline V lookup: CDR1 SGHDT, CDR2 YYEEEE. The CDR3 nucleotides read TGTGCCAGCAGCTTGGTACAGGGAGAGGGCTACACCTTC. Residues: CASSLVQGEGYTF. Based on the CDR3 plus reference TRBV5-6 and TRBJ1-2, the full variable domain is DAGVTQSPTHLIKTRGQQVTLRCSPKSGHDTVSWYQQALGQGPQFIFQYYEEEERQRGNFPDRFSGHQFPNYSSELNVNALLLGDSALYLCASSLVQGEGYTFGSGTRLTVV.

V and J are TRBV19 and TRBJ2-1; 9 positions agree with TRBD1. With 3 bases clipped from V and 2 bases from J, the junction kept 8 bases outside the gene matches. The CDR3 contains 17 residues. Germline assignment: CDR1 LNHDA and CDR2 SQIVND (reference sequence). CDR3 residues: CASSMNRGRTTYNEQFF. The CDR3 coding sequence is TGTGCCAGTAGTATGAACAGGGGGCGAACTACCTACAATGAGCAGTTCTTC.

The chain links TRBV5-1 to TRBJ2-7; perhaps TRBD2 as D (6 bases). V dropped 3 bases and J dropped 8 bases, with 24 bases sitting between them. This CDR3 region has 16 residues. Germline values: CDR1 SGHRS, CDR2 YFSETQ. Here the CDR3 reads CASSSQLTGVATQQYF. The CDR3 DNA sequence: TGCGCCAGCAGCTCCCAGCTGACGGGGGTAGCTACACAGCAGTACTTC.

The CDR3 region is CASSLRAGANVLTF. In DNA form, the CDR3 reads TGTGCCAGCAGTTTGAGGGCTGGGGCCAACGTCCTGACTTTC. This chain uses TRBV27 with TRBJ2-6, with D possibly TRBD2 on 5 matching bases. In germline, CDR1 is MNHEY, CDR2 SMNVEV (reference sequence). This CDR3 comprises 14 residues. V lost 3 bases and J lost 2, with 5 bases in between.

The rearrangement links TRBV5-5 to TRBJ1-5; D call uncertain. The CDR3 is made up of 15 amino acids. V gave up 4 bases and J gave up 4 bases, with 15 bases separating them. Germline V lookup: CDR1 SGHKS, CDR2 YYEKEE (reference sequence). CDR3 amino acids: CASSPSGQTNQPQHF. The CDR3 DNA reads as TGTGCCAGCAGCCCCTCTGGGCAAACGAATCAGCCCCAGCATTTT. Full variable domain (rest looked up from reference TRBV5-5 and TRBJ1-5): DAGVTQSPTHLIKTRGQQVTLRCSPISGHKSVSWYQQVLGQGPQFIFQYYEKEERGRGNFPDRFSARQFPNYSSELNVNALLLGDSALYLCASSPSGQTNQPQHFGDGTRLSIL.

Here the CDR3 reads CASSPWTGDDRTDTQYF. The CDR3 DNA sequence: TGCGCCAGCAGCCCCTGGACAGGGGACGACCGCACAGATACGCAGTATTTT. The chain is built from TRBV5-1 and TRBJ2-3, with 9 nucleotides matching TRBD1. The trim removed 4 bases at V and 1 base at J, leaving 10 bases unmatched. Germline assignment: CDR1 SGHRS and CDR2 YFSETQ. There are 17 residues in the CDR3.

The chain joins TRBV6-1 to TRBJ1-3; 7 bases are shared with TRBD1. Germline V gene lookup returns CDR1 MNHNS and CDR2 SASEGT. The CDR3 spans 15 residues. V shed 3 bases, J shed 0 bases, and the junction held 2 bases outside the gene matches. CDR3 in amino acids: CASSDWTGSGNTIYF. For the CDR3, the DNA is TGTGCCAGCAGTGATTGGACAGGCTCTGGAAACACCATATATTTT.

This clone was found once. This chain uses TRBV12-3 or TRBV12-4 with TRBJ1-1; D is perhaps TRBD1 (6 bases). The CDR3 runs 13 residues. V dropped 5 bases and J dropped 10 bases, with 17 bases sitting between them. CDR3 loop: CASSRDIPRRAFF. The DNA for the CDR3 is TGTGCCAGCAGTCGGGACATCCCCCGGCGAGCTTTCTTT.

By its share, this clone is medium-sized. The chain uses TRBV4-1 and TRBJ2-2, with no clear D. CDR3 length equals 14 residues. The V gene lost 1 base and the J gene lost 4 bases, with 7 bases spanning the gap. Germline V gene data show CDR1 as MGHRA and CDR2 as YSYEKL. Here the CDR3 DNA reads TGCGCCAGCAGCCAAGCCTTGTTCACCGGGGAGCTGTTTTTT. It encodes CASSQALFTGELFF.

The rearrangement links TRBV19 to TRBJ1-5, with no clear D. Germline assignment: CDR1 LNHDA and CDR2 SQIVND (reference sequence). Trimming removed 6 bases at V and 5 bases at J, with 11 bases between. The length of the CDR3 is 13 residues. DNA for the CDR3: TGTGCCAGTAGGATCGACTTTGATCAGCCCCAGCATTTT. This gives the protein CASRIDFDQPQHF.

This chain connects TRBV6-4 to TRBJ1-2; 8 nucleotides align to TRBD1. The CDR3 is made up of 12 amino acids. Germline V gene sequence: CDR1 MRHNA, CDR2 SNTAGT. Unmatched junction bases numbered 7, after V lost 6 bases and J lost 10 bases. The DNA of the CDR3 is TGTGCCAGCAGCGATGACAGGGGACTCTACACCTTC. Residues: CASSDDRGLYTF.

The chain joins TRBV30 to TRBJ1-2; TRBD1 aligns across 9 bases. The J segment lost 5 bases and the V segment lost 2 bases, leaving 9 bases of the junction unmatched. CDR3 length equals 15 residues. CDR1 and CDR2 (germline): GTSNPN, SVGIG (reference sequence). The CDR3 DNA reads as TGTGCCTGGAGTAGTAACAACAGGGGGCATTATGGCTACACCTTC. It codes for CAWSSNNRGHYGYTF. The full variable domain, its missing parts supplied by reference TRBV30 and TRBJ1-2, is SQTIHQWPATLVQPVGSPLSLECTVEGTSNPNLYWYRQAAGRGLQLLFYSVGIGQISSEVPQNLSASRPQDRQFILSSKKLLLSDSGFYLCAWSSNNRGHYGYTFGSGTRLTVV.

CDR3 nucleotides: TGTGCCAGCAGCTCGGGACTAGCGGGGGCCTTTAACACCGGGGAGCTGTTTTTT. This encodes CASSSGLAGAFNTGELFF. The chain joins TRBV5-6 to TRBJ2-2; the match to TRBD2 covers 14 bases. J was trimmed by 2 bases and V by 3 bases; bases with no gene match: 6. The CDR3 is 18 amino acids. The germline CDR1 and CDR2 sequences are SGHDT and YYEEEE. Complete variable domain (other parts from reference TRBV5-6 and TRBJ2-2): DAGVTQSPTHLIKTRGQQVTLRCSPKSGHDTVSWYQQALGQGPQFIFQYYEEEERQRGNFPDRFSGHQFPNYSSELNVNALLLGDSALYLCASSSGLAGAFNTGELFFGEGSRLTVL.